The source of this T cell receptor beta chain is a study of Graves' ophthalmopathy and Graves' hyperthyroidism. At least ten counts were recorded for this clonotype. No antigen is known for it. Clinical symptoms and serum thyroxine were used for diagnosis; TRAb, thyroid ultrasound and orbital computed tomography were also relied on. PBMCs originated in 10 ml of fresh peripheral blood. Unmatched junction bases numbered 13, after V lost 5 bases and J lost 8 bases. The CDR3 loop spans 17 amino acids. Germline CDR1 SNHLY, CDR2 FYNNEI. The study's findings and limits: Blood contained most expanded thyroid clonotypes exceeding 0.001 frequency.

The study amplified TCR beta CDR3 regions using RNA transcripts. Second-round multiplex PCR followed a first-round RT-PCR using HTBI primers. TCRdb reprocessed the multiplex PCR reads via MiXCR and lists one record per CDR3 protein. The sample lists 680,000 or so distinct CDR3 sequences; 20% to 25% were seen once. Sequencing used peripheral blood. This sequence originates from a woman in her late teens or twenties with stable Graves' hyperthyroidism. Some clones in this sample may be carry-over from other donors' samples. V and J are TRBV2 and TRBJ2-4; 12 nucleotides align to TRBD2. The CDR3 nucleotides are TGTGCCAGCAGTCGTACCCTTCTAGCGGGGGGGAGACACATTCAGTACTTC. Its translation: CASSRTLLAGGRHIQYF.